A selection of T cell receptor beta chains follows, all from one sample in a study of blood T cells in healthy people across ages. TCRdb re-called the 5' RACE reads with MiXCR, one entry per CDR3 protein. The sample shows approximately 780,000 distinct CDR3 sequences, 20% to 30% of them seen only once. In addition, the sample was reused for a study of T cells of mothers and their children.

Sequences were obtained from blood. The source of these receptors is a boy younger than 18 in good health. The CDR3 runs from the conserved cysteine through the conserved F or W. A D gene is named only where the DNA matches it firmly. The size of a clone is reported for some rows only, either as once, few or many, or as a class for expanded clones.

NA	TRBV7-6	TRBJ1-1	17	NA	TGTGCCAGCAGCCCGAATGGAAGGGGGACGGCTGGCACTGAAGCTTTCTTT	CASSPNGRGTAGTEAFF
few	TRBV7-9	TRBJ2-6	16	NA	TGTGCCAGCACCACCCCTTTGGACGCTGGGGCCAACGTCCTGACTTTC	CASTTPLDAGANVLTF
few	TRBV20-1	TRBJ2-5	13	TRBD2	TGCAGCGCTAGAAAGCGGGGGGTAGAGACCCAGTACTTC	CSARKRGVETQYF
few	TRBV12-3/TRBV12-4	TRBJ2-7	18	TRBD2	TGTGCCAGCAGTTTAGGTAGCGGGGGCCCTCTCAGCTCCTACGAGCAGTACTTC	CASSLGSGGPLSSYEQYF
NA	TRBV11-3	TRBJ2-3	14	TRBD2	TGTGCCAGCAGCCCACCGGGGGGGCACGGCACGCAGTATTTT	CASSPPGGHGTQYF
NA	TRBV6-2/TRBV6-3	TRBJ2-2	12	NA	TGTGCCAGCAGTTACTCGACGAGGGAGCTGTTTTTT	CASSYSTRELFF
NA	TRBV20-1	TRBJ2-1	15	NA	TGCAGTGCTAGAGATGCAGGGGACTACTTGAATGAGCAGTTCTTC	CSARDAGDYLNEQFF
few	TRBV27	TRBJ1-2	15	NA	TGTGCCAGTAGTTTTGGGCCCGATAGCAGCTATGGCTACACCTTC	CASSFGPDSSYGYTF
few	TRBV20-1	TRBJ2-1	13	NA	TGCAGTGCTAGAGAGGGCCCTCTCTACGAGCAGTTCTTC	CSAREGPLYEQFF
few	TRBV7-2	TRBJ2-7	14	NA	TGTGCCAGCAGCCCTAGTAGTAAGATCGACGAGCAGTACTTC	CASSPSSKIDEQYF
NA	TRBV3-1	TRBJ2-3	15	NA	TGTGCCAGCAGCCAAATCGGGAGCAGCACAGATACGCAGTATTTT	CASSQIGSSTDTQYF
NA	TRBV2	TRBJ1-1	14	NA	TGTGCCAGCGCGATTCCTTGGGGGGACACTGAAGCTTTCTTT	CASAIPWGDTEAFF
NA	TRBV20-1	TRBJ2-4	14	TRBD2	TGCAGTGCTCCTCAGGGAGGGAGCAAAAACATTCAGTACTTC	CSAPQGGSKNIQYF
NA	TRBV7-9	TRBJ1-2	16	NA	TGTGCCAGCAGCTTAGACTGGGGCCAAGGTGCGAATGGCTACACCTTC	CASSLDWGQGANGYTF
few	TRBV5-5	TRBJ2-7	16	NA	TGTGCCAGCAGCTCTCACCGTAACAGGAGCCTCTACGAGCAGTACTTC	CASSSHRNRSLYEQYF
NA	TRBV21-1	TRBJ1-5	14	NA	TGTGCCAGCACCCGACAGGGGGCCCATCAGCCCCAGCATTTT	CASTRQGAHQPQHF
few	TRBV12-3/TRBV12-4	TRBJ2-2	15	NA	TGTGCCAGCAGTTTTGCAGGTCTTAACACCGGGGAGCTGTTTTTT	CASSFAGLNTGELFF
NA	TRBV18	TRBJ1-4	16	NA	TGTGCCAGCTCATCAAGGGACACCTCAACTAATGAAAAACTGTTTTTT	CASSSRDTSTNEKLFF
NA	TRBV27	TRBJ2-1	10	TRBD2	TGTGCCATCGGGAGGCTCGAGCAGTTCTTC	CAIGRLEQFF
NA	TRBV11-2	TRBJ1-2	14	NA	TGTGCCAGCAGCTTAGATCGGTCAGGGGAAGGCTACACCTTC	CASSLDRSGEGYTF
few	TRBV6-2/TRBV6-3	TRBJ2-5	12	NA	TGTGCCAGCAAGGGGACGGCCGGGGTCCAGTACTTC	CASKGTAGVQYF
few	TRBV5-1	TRBJ1-2	17	NA	TGCGCCAGCAGCCCCCGAAGAGGTCTACCGGCTAACTATGGCTACACCTTC	CASSPRRGLPANYGYTF
NA	TRBV20-1	TRBJ2-5	14	NA	TGCAGTGCGACCCGGGACTGGTACCAAGAGACCCAGTACTTC	CSATRDWYQETQYF
few	TRBV20-1	TRBJ2-2	13	NA	TGCAGTGCTAGAAACAGCGGAACCGGGGAGCTGTTTTTT	CSARNSGTGELFF
few	TRBV20-1	TRBJ2-2	16	NA	TGCAGTGCTACCCACCATACGAACTTGGGTACCGGGGAGCTGTTTTTT	CSATHHTNLGTGELFF
NA	TRBV7-6	TRBJ1-2	15	TRBD1	TGTGCCAGCAGTAGAGACAGGGGGCGAGTCTATGGCTACACCTTC	CASSRDRGRVYGYTF
NA	TRBV9	TRBJ2-3	14	TRBD1	TGTGCCAGCAGCGTCGACAGGGTTAAAGATACGCAGTATTTT	CASSVDRVKDTQYF
few	TRBV20-1	TRBJ2-2	15	NA	TGCAGTGCTCTCAGGGGGGGGCAGAACACCGGGGAGCTGTTTTTT	CSALRGGQNTGELFF
few	TRBV30	TRBJ1-4	15	NA	TGTGCCTGGAGTCTCACTACCCCGGGGGGTGAAAAACTGTTTTTT	CAWSLTTPGGEKLFF
NA	TRBV28	TRBJ1-2	15	TRBD1	TGTGCCAGCAGTGGGGTCACAGGGGCTTCCGATGGCTACACCTTC	CASSGVTGASDGYTF
many	TRBV4-1	TRBJ1-2	14	TRBD1	TGCGCCAGCAGCCAAGGCGGACAGGCCTATGGCTACACCTTC	CASSQGGQAYGYTF
few	TRBV7-2	TRBJ2-5	14	NA	TGTGCCAGCAGCGTGGACGGTCTGGGAGAGACCCAGTACTTC	CASSVDGLGETQYF
once	TRBV29-1	TRBJ2-2	13	TRBD1	TGCAGCGGACAGGGTCAAGACACCGGGGAGCTGTTTTTT	CSGQGQDTGELFF
few	TRBV7-6	TRBJ2-5	14	NA	TGTGCCAGCGGGACTCTCTTTGGGCAAGAGACCCAGTACTTC	CASGTLFGQETQYF
few	TRBV12-3/TRBV12-4	TRBJ1-2	13	NA	TGTGCCAGCAGAATGCCCGGGGGGAGCGGCTACACCTTC	CASRMPGGSGYTF
few	TRBV4-2	TRBJ2-2	18	TRBD1	TGTGCCAGCAGCCAAGGGGGCGCTGGACAGGGTAACACCGGGGAGCTGTTTTTT	CASSQGGAGQGNTGELFF
NA	TRBV5-1	TRBJ2-7	13	NA	TGCGCCAGCAGCTTGGGCCCGACCCGCGAGCAGTACTTC	CASSLGPTREQYF
NA	TRBV30	TRBJ1-2	12	NA	TGTGCCTGTCCGAGGGGAACGGGAGGCTACACCTTC	CACPRGTGGYTF
few	TRBV27	TRBJ2-1	13	TRBD1	TGTGCCAGCAGTTTGACAGGGCGCAATGAGCAGTTCTTC	CASSLTGRNEQFF
NA	TRBV6-5	TRBJ1-1	15	TRBD1	TGTGCCAGCAGTTACTCTGCGACAGGGGCTAAGGTAGCTTTCTTT	CASSYSATGAKVAFF
NA	TRBV5-5	TRBJ1-4	15	NA	TGTGCCAGCAGCCCTACAGGATTCCTTAATGAAAAACTGTTTTTT	CASSPTGFLNEKLFF
few	TRBV12-3/TRBV12-4	TRBJ2-5	14	NA	TGTGCCAGCAGTTTGTCTAACAGGGTAGAGACCCAGTACTTC	CASSLSNRVETQYF
many	TRBV5-1	TRBJ1-1	12	NA	TGCGCCAGCGGCAGAATGAACACTGAAGCTTTCTTT	CASGRMNTEAFF
NA	TRBV18	TRBJ2-4	16	TRBD1	TGTGCCAGCTCACCTTGGCCAGGGGGCGAGAAAAACATTCAGTACTTC	CASSPWPGGEKNIQYF
NA	TRBV20-1	TRBJ2-1	11	NA	TGCAGTGCTGGACTCGGGACTGAGCAGTTCTTC	CSAGLGTEQFF